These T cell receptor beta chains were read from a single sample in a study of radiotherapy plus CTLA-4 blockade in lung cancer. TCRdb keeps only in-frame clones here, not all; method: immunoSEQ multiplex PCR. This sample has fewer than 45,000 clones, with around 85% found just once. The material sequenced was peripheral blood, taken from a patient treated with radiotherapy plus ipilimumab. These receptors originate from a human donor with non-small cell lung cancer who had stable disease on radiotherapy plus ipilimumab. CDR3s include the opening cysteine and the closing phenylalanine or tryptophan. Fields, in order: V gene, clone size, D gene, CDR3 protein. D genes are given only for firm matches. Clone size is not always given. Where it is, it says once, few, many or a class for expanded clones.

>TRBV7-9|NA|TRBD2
CASSSPLGGGPRRFF
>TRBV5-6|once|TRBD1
CASSLVSGQGTLGYTF
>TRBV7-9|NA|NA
CASSPPLRGPRAKTEAFF
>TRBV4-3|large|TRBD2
CASSPGTSGRYEQYF
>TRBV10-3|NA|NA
CATQYSQEAGTQYF
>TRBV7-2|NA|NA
CASSTRLANTGELFF
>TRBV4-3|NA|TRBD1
CASSQDVGGQGSGYTF
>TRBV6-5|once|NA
CASSFFPTGSGSEQYF
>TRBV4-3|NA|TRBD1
CASSQGIGTGASEAFF
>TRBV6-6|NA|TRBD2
CASGLAGGNEQFF
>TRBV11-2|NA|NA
CASSIGQTLTNEKLFF
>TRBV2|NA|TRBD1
CASSRGRGYEQYF
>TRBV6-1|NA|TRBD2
CARGGAGHNEQFF
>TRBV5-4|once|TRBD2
CASSLPTSGTPWEQYF
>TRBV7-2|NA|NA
CASSSMTGGAEAFF
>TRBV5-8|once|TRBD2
CASSAGLARVRDEQFF
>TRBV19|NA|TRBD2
CASRLLAGGEQYF
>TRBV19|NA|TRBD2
CASTQLKIRGLAGVLYF
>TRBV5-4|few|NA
CASSDQGSGNTIYF
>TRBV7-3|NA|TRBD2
CASSLLAGVGDTQYF
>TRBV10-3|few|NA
CAITRDINQPQHF
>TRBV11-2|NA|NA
CASTGGDNIQYF
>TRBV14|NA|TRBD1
CASSQFGTGLGYTF
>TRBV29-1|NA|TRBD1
CSVFNRGSYEQYF
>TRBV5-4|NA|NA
CASSLATRSGELFF
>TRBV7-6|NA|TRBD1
CASSLGTGHLEQYF
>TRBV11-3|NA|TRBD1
CASSLGQADTGELFF
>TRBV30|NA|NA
CAWSAPPDEQYF
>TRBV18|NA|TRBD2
CASSPLTSGNTGELFF
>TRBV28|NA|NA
CASRTPSLAGTQYF
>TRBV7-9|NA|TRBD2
CASSPEREFYSDTQYF
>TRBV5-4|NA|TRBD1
CASSSAGTVYEQYF
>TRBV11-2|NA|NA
CASRRGGSTDTQYF
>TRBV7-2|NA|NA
CASSFQWAPLGLEQYF
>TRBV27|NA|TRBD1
CASSLRDRVHEQYF
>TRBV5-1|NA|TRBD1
CASSFGAGGLPSSNTEAFF
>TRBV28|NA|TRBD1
CASSLWGHDRGGSTDTQYF
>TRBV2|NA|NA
CASSWRGLGEKLFF
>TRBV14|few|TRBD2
CASSQVQLAGEEYF
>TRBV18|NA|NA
CASSQGNEKLFF
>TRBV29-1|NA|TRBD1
CSVSLAGTGVYEQYF
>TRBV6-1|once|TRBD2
CASGLAGVSHEQYF
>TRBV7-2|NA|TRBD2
CASSLGTSGRSGEQYF
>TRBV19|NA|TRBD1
CASSSGQGNTGELFF
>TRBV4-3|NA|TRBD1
CASSQEWGTGEYGYTF
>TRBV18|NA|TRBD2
CASSPTSGRGGDTQYF
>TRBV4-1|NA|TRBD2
CASSYRLAGGYEQYF
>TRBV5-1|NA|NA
CASSLGEREVQYF